These 8 T cell receptor beta chains came from one sample sequenced in a study of blood T cell repertoires in COVID-19. TCRdb keeps only in-frame clones here, not all; method: immunoSEQ multiplex PCR. The sample yields fewer than 450,000 clones, 90% to 95% seen once. The sequenced sample was peripheral blood. These receptor sequences come from a young woman who had recovered from COVID-19.

The rearrangement joins TRBV7-9 to TRBJ1-2, with D possibly matching TRBD1 (6 bases). Trimming pared 4 bases from V and 2 bases from J, leaving 14 bases between. The CDR3 runs to 15 residues. Germline assignment: CDR1 SEHNR and CDR2 FQNEAQ (reference sequence). This CDR3 reads CASSSRTEANYGYTF. For the CDR3, the DNA is TGTGCCAGCAGCTCTCGGACAGAAGCGAACTATGGCTACACCTTC.

For the CDR3, the DNA is TGTGCCTGGAGTTTCAAGGGACTGGACAATCAGCCCCAGCATTTT. This sequence encodes CAWSFKGLDNQPQHF. The chain recombines TRBV30 with TRBJ1-5, with D tentatively TRBD1 (5 bases). The CDR3 runs to 15 residues. Germline CDR1 and CDR2: GTSNPN and SVGIG (reference sequence). V was clipped by 2 bases and J by 3 bases, with 14 bases between them.

This clone was seen a single time. The V gene is TRBV27, the J gene TRBJ2-1; possibly TRBD2 for D (6 bases). The V end lost 4 bases, the J end lost 2 bases, and 15 bases lay between the germline ends. CDR1 is MNHEY and CDR2 is SMNVEV in the germline V gene (reference sequence). The CDR3 runs to 16 residues. CDR3 amino acids: CASSSRRGGTYNEQFF. In nucleotides, the CDR3 is TGTGCCAGCAGTTCCCGACGCGGAGGGACCTACAATGAGCAGTTCTTC.

V and J are TRBV10-3 and TRBJ1-1, with D perhaps TRBD1 (5 bases). The CDR3 is 14 residues long. Germline V gene lookup returns CDR1 ENHRY and CDR2 SYGVKD. V lost 4 bases to trimming and J lost 2 bases, with 11 bases between them. CDR3 amino acids: CAISVRGLNTEAFF. CDR3 in DNA: TGTGCCATCAGTGTAAGGGGTCTCAACACTGAAGCTTTCTTT.

This sequence joins TRBV13 and TRBJ2-1, with 10 positions matching TRBD1. The CDR3 runs 14 residues. Trimming took 4 bases from V and 8 from J; bases not matched to a gene: 5. CDR1 is PRHDT, CDR2 FYEKMQ, per germline (reference sequence). In nucleotides, the CDR3 is TGTGCCAGCAGCTCCCGGGACAGGGGCGATGAGCAGTTCTTC. Amino acid sequence: CASSSRDRGDEQFF.

The sample holds one count of this clone. The chain carries TRBV7-8 and TRBJ1-2, with TRBD1 identical over 7 bases. Germline CDR1 and CDR2: SGHVS and FQNEAQ. Losses at the gene ends were 3 bases for V and 2 bases for J; bases not matched to a gene: 3. The CDR3 covers 14 residues. CDR3 bases: TGTGCCAGCAGCTTGGTGGACAGGAACTATGGCTACACCTTC. Encoded protein: CASSLVDRNYGYTF. Variable domain in full (rest from reference TRBV7-8 and TRBJ1-2): GAGVSQSPRYKVAKRGQDVALRCDPISGHVSLFWYQQALGQGPEFLTYFQNEAQLDKSGLPSDRFFAERPEGSVSTLKIQRTQQEDSAVYLCASSLVDRNYGYTFGSGTRLTVV.

CDR3 region: CASRPPPTGGADGYTF. Here the CDR3 DNA reads TGTGCCAGCAGACCTCCGCCGACAGGGGGCGCTGATGGCTACACCTTC. The V gene is TRBV7-9, the J gene TRBJ1-2; 10 bases align to TRBD1. With V trimmed by 6 bases and J by 6 bases, 13 bases remained unmatched. Per germline, CDR1 SEHNR and CDR2 FQNEAQ (reference sequence). The CDR3 is 16 residues long.

The chain employs TRBV24-1 and TRBJ2-2; 8 bases map to TRBD1. Per germline, CDR1 KGHDR and CDR2 SFDVKD. The CDR3 is 15 residues long. V was clipped by 6 bases and J by 7 bases; unmatched bases: 9. The CDR3 nucleotides read TGTGCCACCAGTAAGAGCCAGGGGGCTGGCGGGGAGCTGTTTTTT. Translated, it gives CATSKSQGAGGELFF.